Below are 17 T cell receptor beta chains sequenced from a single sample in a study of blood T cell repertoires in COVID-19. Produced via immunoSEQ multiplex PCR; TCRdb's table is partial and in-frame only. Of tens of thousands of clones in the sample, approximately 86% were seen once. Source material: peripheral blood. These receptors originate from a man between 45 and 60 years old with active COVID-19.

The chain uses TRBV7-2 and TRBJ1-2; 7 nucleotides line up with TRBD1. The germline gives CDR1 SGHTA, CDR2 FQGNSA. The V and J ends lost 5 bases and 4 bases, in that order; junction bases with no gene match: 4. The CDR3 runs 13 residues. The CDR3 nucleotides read TGTGCCAGCAGCCGGGGACAGATCTATGGCTACACCTTC. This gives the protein CASSRGQIYGYTF.

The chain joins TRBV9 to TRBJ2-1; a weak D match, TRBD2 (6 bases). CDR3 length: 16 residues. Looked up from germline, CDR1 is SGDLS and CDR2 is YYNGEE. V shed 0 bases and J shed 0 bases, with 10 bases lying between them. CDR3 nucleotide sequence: TGTGCCAGCAGCGTAGGGAGGGTGAGCTCCTACAATGAGCAGTTCTTC. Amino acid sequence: CASSVGRVSSYNEQFF.

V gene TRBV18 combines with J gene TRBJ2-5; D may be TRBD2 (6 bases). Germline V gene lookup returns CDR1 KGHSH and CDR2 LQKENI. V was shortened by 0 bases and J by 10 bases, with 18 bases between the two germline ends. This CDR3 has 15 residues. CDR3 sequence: CASSPPSREWGDQYF. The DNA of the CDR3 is TGTGCCAGCTCACCACCTTCAAGGGAGTGGGGGGACCAGTACTTC.

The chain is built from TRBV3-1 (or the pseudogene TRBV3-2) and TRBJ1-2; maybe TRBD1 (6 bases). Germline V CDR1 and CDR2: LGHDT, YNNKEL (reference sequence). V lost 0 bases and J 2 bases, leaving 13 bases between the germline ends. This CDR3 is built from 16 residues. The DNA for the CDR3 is TGTGCCAGCAGCCAAGAAGGGGGGGTAGGGAACTATGGCTACACCTTC. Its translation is CASSQEGGVGNYGYTF.

The CDR3 DNA is TGTGCCAGCAGCCCTTGGAGCGGGAGTGTCGATGAGCAGTTCTTC. Translated: CASSPWSGSVDEQFF. The gene calls are TRBV7-9 and TRBJ2-1; TRBD2 matches at 8 bases. Germline values: CDR1 SEHNR, CDR2 FQNEAQ (reference sequence). The length of the CDR3 is 15 residues. The V and J ends lost 5 bases and 8 bases, in that order; junction bases with no gene match: 11.

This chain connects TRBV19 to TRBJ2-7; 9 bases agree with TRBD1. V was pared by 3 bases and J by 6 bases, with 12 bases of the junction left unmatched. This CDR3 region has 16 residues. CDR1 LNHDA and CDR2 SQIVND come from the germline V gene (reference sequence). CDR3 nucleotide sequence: TGTGCCAGTAGTATGGATTCGGGGACAGGGTATCTCGAGCAGTACTTC. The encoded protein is CASSMDSGTGYLEQYF.

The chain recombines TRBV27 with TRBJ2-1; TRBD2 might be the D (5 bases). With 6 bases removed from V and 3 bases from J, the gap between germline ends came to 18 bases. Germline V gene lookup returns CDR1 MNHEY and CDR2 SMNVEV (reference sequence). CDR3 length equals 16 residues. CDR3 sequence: CASRQSGSSLYNEQFF. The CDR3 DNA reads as TGTGCCAGCAGGCAGAGTGGGAGTTCTCTCTACAATGAGCAGTTCTTC.

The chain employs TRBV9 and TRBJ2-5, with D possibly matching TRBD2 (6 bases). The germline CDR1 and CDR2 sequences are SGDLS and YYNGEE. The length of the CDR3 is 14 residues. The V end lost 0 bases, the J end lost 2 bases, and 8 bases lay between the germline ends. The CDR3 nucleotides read TGTGCCAGCAGCGTAGGGGACTCTCAAGAGACCCAGTACTTC. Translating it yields CASSVGDSQETQYF.

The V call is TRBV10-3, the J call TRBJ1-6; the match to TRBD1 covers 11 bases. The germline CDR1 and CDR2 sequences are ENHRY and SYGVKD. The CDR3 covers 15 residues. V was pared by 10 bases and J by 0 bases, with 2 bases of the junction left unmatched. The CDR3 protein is CASGTGGSYNSPLHF. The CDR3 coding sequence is TGTGCCAGTGGGACAGGGGGCTCCTATAATTCACCCCTCCACTTT.

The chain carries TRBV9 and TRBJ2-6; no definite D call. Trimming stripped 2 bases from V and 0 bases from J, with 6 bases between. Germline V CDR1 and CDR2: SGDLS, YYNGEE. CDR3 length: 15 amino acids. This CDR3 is CASSVYSSGANVLTF. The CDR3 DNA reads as TGTGCCAGCAGCGTTTACAGCTCTGGGGCCAACGTCCTGACTTTC.

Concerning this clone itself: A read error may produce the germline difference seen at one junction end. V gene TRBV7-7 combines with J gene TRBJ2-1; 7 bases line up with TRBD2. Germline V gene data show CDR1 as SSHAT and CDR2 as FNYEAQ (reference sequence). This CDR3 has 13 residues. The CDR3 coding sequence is TGTGCTAGCAGCCCCGGGACTAACAATGAGCAGTTCTTC. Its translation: CASSPGTNNEQFF.

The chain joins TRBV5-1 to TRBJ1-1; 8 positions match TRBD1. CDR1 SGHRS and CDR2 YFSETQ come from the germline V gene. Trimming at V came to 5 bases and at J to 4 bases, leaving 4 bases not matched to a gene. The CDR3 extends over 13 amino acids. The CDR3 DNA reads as TGCGCCAGCAGGAATACAGGGGGCACTGAAGCTTTCTTT. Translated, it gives CASRNTGGTEAFF.

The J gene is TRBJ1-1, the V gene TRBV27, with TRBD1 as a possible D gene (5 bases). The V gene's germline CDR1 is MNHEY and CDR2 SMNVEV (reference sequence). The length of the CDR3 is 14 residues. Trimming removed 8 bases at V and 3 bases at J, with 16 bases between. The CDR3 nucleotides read TGTGCCAGCTCGCCTCCCTGGGGGGACACTGAAGCTTTCTTT. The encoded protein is CASSPPWGDTEAFF.

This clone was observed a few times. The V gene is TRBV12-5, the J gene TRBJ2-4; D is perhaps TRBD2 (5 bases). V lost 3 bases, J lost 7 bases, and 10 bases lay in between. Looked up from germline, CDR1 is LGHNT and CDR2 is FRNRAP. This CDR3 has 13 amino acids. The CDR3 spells CASGFGGGNIQYF. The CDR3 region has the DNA TGTGCTAGTGGTTTCGGAGGTGGGAACATTCAGTACTTC.

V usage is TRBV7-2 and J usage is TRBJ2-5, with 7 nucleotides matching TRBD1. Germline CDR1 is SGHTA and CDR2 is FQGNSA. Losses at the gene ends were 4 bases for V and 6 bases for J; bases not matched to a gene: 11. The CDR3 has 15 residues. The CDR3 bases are TGTGCCAGCAGCTCAAGACCGGACAGGATAAAGACCCAGTACTTC. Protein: CASSSRPDRIKTQYF.

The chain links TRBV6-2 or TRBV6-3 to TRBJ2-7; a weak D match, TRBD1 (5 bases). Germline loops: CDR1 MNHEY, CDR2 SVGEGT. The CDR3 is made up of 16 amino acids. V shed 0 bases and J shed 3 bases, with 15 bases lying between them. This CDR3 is CASSYSTAKLFYEQYF. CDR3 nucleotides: TGTGCCAGCAGTTACTCGACAGCGAAACTTTTCTACGAGCAGTACTTC.

CDR3 amino acids: CASSLTLAQPQHF. CDR3 bases: TGTGCCAGCAGTTTAACCCTGGCCCAGCCCCAGCATTTT. This chain links TRBV27 with TRBJ1-5; no clear D. The V and J ends lost 2 bases and 7 bases respectively, with 9 bases between them. This CDR3 is built from 13 residues. CDR1 and CDR2 from the germline V gene are MNHEY and SMNVEV (reference sequence).